A selection of T cell receptor beta chains follows, all from one sample in a study of CD8 T cells in ankylosing spondylitis. TCRdb called the 5' RACE reads again in MiXCR, with one record for every CDR3 protein. This sample has approximately 110,000 distinct CDR3 sequences, with less than 25% found just once. Specimen: synovial fluid, either unsorted or a sorted T cell fraction (not recorded which). These receptors were taken from a male donor with ankylosing spondylitis. The CDR3 runs from the conserved cysteine through the conserved F or W. A D gene is named only where the DNA matches it firmly. Clone size appears in some rows only: once, few, many, or a class for an expanded clone.

d_call clone_size j_call v_call cdr3_length cdr3_aa cdr3_nt
TRBD2 many TRBJ2-1 TRBV3-1 14 CASSQSSGSIEQFF TGTGCCAGCAGCCAATCTAGCGGGAGTATTGAGCAGTTCTTC
. few TRBJ2-7 TRBV12-3/TRBV12-4 13 CASRRAGSAEQYF TGTGCCAGCAGACGGGCGGGATCGGCCGAGCAGTACTTC
. . TRBJ2-7 TRBV10-1 15 CASSIAGTEPYEQYF TGCGCCAGCAGTATCGCCGGGACGGAACCCTACGAGCAGTACTTC
. . TRBJ2-1 TRBV20-1 16 CSARDLGRDWYNEQFF TGCAGTGCTAGAGATCTGGGACGGGACTGGTACAATGAGCAGTTCTTC
. . TRBJ1-5 TRBV2 15 CASRERTVSNQPQHF TGTGCCAGCAGGGAGCGGACAGTTAGCAATCAGCCCCAGCATTTT
. . TRBJ1-1 TRBV19 15 CASSIDWEANTEAFF TGTGCCAGTAGTATAGATTGGGAGGCGAACACTGAAGCTTTCTTT
. few TRBJ1-1 TRBV5-1 14 CASTPRVGVTEAFF TGCGCCAGCACCCCTCGGGTGGGTGTCACTGAAGCTTTCTTT
. . TRBJ1-1 TRBV15 17 CATSRDPPMRGVTEAFF TGTGCCACCAGCAGAGACCCCCCCATGAGGGGAGTCACTGAAGCTTTCTTT
TRBD2 . TRBJ2-1 TRBV5-8 15 CASSLGGRNNNEQFF TGTGCCAGCAGCTTGGGCGGGAGGAATAATAATGAGCAGTTCTTC
TRBD1 once TRBJ1-1 TRBV20-1 14 CSARAGGRFTEAFF TGCAGTGCTAGAGCAGGGGGCAGGTTCACTGAAGCTTTCTTT
TRBD1 once TRBJ1-6 TRBV6-1 15 CASSELGTGYSPLHF TGTGCCAGCAGTGAATTGGGGACAGGGTATTCACCCCTCCACTTT
. many TRBJ2-3 TRBV10-3 13 CAIAGGSTDTQYF TGTGCCATCGCTGGCGGGAGCACAGATACGCAGTATTTT
. few TRBJ1-1 TRBV18 13 CASSPHSNTEAFF TGTGCCAGCTCACCACACTCGAACACTGAAGCTTTCTTT
. . TRBJ2-1 TRBV7-9 15 CASSPGRGSYNEQFF TGTGCCAGCAGCCCCGGGAGAGGATCCTACAATGAGCAGTTCTTC
. many TRBJ1-2 TRBV11-2 12 CASSFNGYGYTF TGTGCCAGCAGCTTTAACGGCTATGGCTACACCTTC
. once TRBJ2-3 TRBV20-1 14 CSARLQAHTDTQYF TGCAGTGCTAGGTTACAGGCTCACACAGATACGCAGTATTTT
. few TRBJ2-1 TRBV5-1 14 CASSISSSYNEQFF TGCGCCAGCAGCATCAGTTCCTCCTACAATGAGCAGTTCTTC
TRBD2 few TRBJ2-1 TRBV6-6 13 CASSSGTSGIRFF TGTGCCAGCAGTTCCGGGACTAGCGGGATAAGGTTCTTC
. many TRBJ2-2 TRBV10-2 15 CASSELRVDNGELFF TGCGCCAGCAGTGAGTTGCGGGTAGACAACGGGGAGCTGTTTTTT
. few TRBJ1-6 TRBV15 16 CATSRDRGSSGSPLHF TGTGCCACCAGCAGAGATCGCGGCAGTTCTGGTTCACCCCTCCACTTT
TRBD2 few TRBJ2-1 TRBV11-1 20 CASKRQGTSGRGPLGNEQFF TGTGCCAGCAAACGCCAAGGGACTAGCGGGAGAGGCCCCCTTGGGAATGAGCAGTTCTTC
. medium-sized TRBJ2-7 TRBV2 14 CASSVRGSSGEQYF TGTGCCAGCAGTGTTCGGGGGTCATCCGGGGAGCAGTACTTC
. . TRBJ1-5 TRBV20-1 17 CSAGGGGGAGLGKPQHF TGCAGTGCTGGAGGGGGAGGGGGAGCCGGCCTAGGGAAGCCCCAGCATTTT
. . TRBJ1-1 TRBV20-1 14 CSARGFLGGTEAFF TGCAGTGCTAGAGGATTTCTCGGGGGCACTGAAGCTTTCTTT
. . TRBJ2-5 TRBV3-1 12 CASSPEQETQYF TGTGCCAGCAGCCCAGAGCAAGAGACCCAGTACTTC
. . TRBJ2-1 TRBV2 15 CASEKGGNSYNEQFF TGTGCCAGCGAAAAGGGGGGGAACTCCTACAATGAGCAGTTCTTC
TRBD2 many TRBJ2-5 TRBV20-1 13 CSARVAGRETQYF TGCAGTGCTAGGGTAGCGGGAAGGGAGACCCAGTACTTC
. . TRBJ2-1 TRBV20-1 14 CSARTDPRMDEQFF TGCAGTGCTAGAACGGATCCGAGAATGGATGAGCAGTTCTTC
TRBD2 . TRBJ2-5 TRBV27 20 CARTFRDRSSGTSDFSAQYF TGTGCCAGAACCTTCCGGGACAGAAGTTCCGGGACTAGCGATTTTTCGGCCCAGTACTTC
. . TRBJ1-1 TRBV5-1 14 CASSLGQRNTEAFF TGCGCCAGCAGCTTAGGACAGAGGAACACTGAAGCTTTCTTT
TRBD2 . TRBJ2-1 TRBV5-1 14 CASRTGGPNNEQFF TGCGCCAGCAGGACGGGAGGGCCTAACAATGAGCAGTTCTTC
. . TRBJ1-4 TRBV3-1 14 CASSQDLGNEKLFF TGTGCCAGCAGCCAAGATCTTGGGAATGAAAAACTGTTTTTT
TRBD2 few TRBJ2-3 TRBV28 15 CASWTSGRAQDTQYF TGTGCCAGCTGGACTAGCGGGAGGGCCCAAGATACGCAGTATTTT
. few TRBJ2-6 TRBV10-3 14 CAPPNMSGANVLTF TGTGCCCCGCCAAACATGTCTGGGGCCAACGTCCTGACTTTC
. many TRBJ1-5 TRBV20-1 14 CSAHLGGGNQPQHF TGCAGTGCTCACCTAGGGGGTGGCAATCAGCCCCAGCATTTT
TRBD1 few TRBJ2-1 TRBV24-1 17 CATSDFSGQGVYNEQFF TGTGCCACCAGTGATTTCAGCGGACAGGGAGTGTACAATGAGCAGTTCTTC
. few TRBJ1-1 TRBV20-1 13 CSARVQGLTEAFF TGCAGTGCTAGAGTACAGGGTTTGACTGAAGCTTTCTTT
TRBD1 once TRBJ2-3 TRBV5-1 14 CASSGQVSEDTQYF TGCGCCAGCAGCGGACAGGTCTCAGAGGATACGCAGTATTTT
. . TRBJ2-5 TRBV5-1 12 CASSFDRGTQYF TGCGCCAGCAGCTTCGACCGGGGGACCCAGTACTTC
. once TRBJ2-1 TRBV5-1 14 CASSLVSGSNEQFF TGCGCCAGCAGCCTCGTCTCCGGGAGCAATGAGCAGTTCTTC
TRBD1 few TRBJ2-2 TRBV10-3 16 CAISEPGQGSTGELFF TGTGCCATCAGTGAACCCGGACAGGGATCCACCGGGGAGCTGTTTTTT
TRBD2 . TRBJ2-1 TRBV12-3/TRBV12-4 17 CASAGGLVGSLYNEQFF TGTGCCAGCGCTGGAGGACTAGTTGGGAGCTTATACAATGAGCAGTTCTTC
. few TRBJ1-2 TRBV5-1 13 CASSTITQHGYTF TGCGCCAGCAGCACAATTACCCAGCACGGCTACACCTTC
. many TRBJ1-2 TRBV7-2 15 CASSDGPGGGYGYTF TGTGCCAGCAGCGATGGCCCGGGAGGCGGCTATGGCTACACCTTC
. few TRBJ1-2 TRBV5-1 13 CASSLDGDYGYTF TGCGCCAGCAGCTTGGACGGAGACTATGGCTACACCTTC
. . TRBJ2-3 TRBV5-1 15 CASSFIGGHTDTQYF TGCGCCAGCAGCTTCATAGGAGGACACACAGATACGCAGTATTTT
. many TRBJ2-1 TRBV29-1 16 CSVNIAERSSYNEQFF TGCAGCGTGAATATAGCGGAGAGGAGCTCCTACAATGAGCAGTTCTTC
TRBD2 . TRBJ2-2 TRBV7-2 15 CASSLGLAFTGELFF TGTGCCAGCAGCCTGGGACTAGCGTTCACCGGGGAGCTGTTTTTT
. . TRBJ1-4 TRBV27 15 CASSTRDGANEKLFF TGTGCCAGCAGTACCCGGGACGGAGCTAATGAAAAACTGTTTTTT
TRBD2 few TRBJ2-3 TRBV20-1 15 CSADLSGVSTDTQYF TGCAGTGCTGATCTTAGCGGGGTTAGCACAGATACGCAGTATTTT
. few TRBJ2-3 TRBV2 12 CASSESITGTSF TGTGCCAGCAGTGAAAGTATTACAGGTACAAGTTTT
TRBD2 few TRBJ2-1 TRBV4-1 18 CASRKAGGGRSSYNEQFF TGCGCCAGCAGGAAAGCTGGGGGGGGAAGGTCATCCTACAATGAGCAGTTCTTC
. . TRBJ1-1 TRBV4-2 13 CASSHYQGTEAFF TGTGCCAGCAGCCACTATCAGGGCACTGAAGCTTTCTTT
. many TRBJ2-6 TRBV18 18 CASSPVGTEYPGANVLTF TGTGCCAGCTCACCAGTAGGTACGGAGTATCCTGGGGCCAACGTCCTGACTTTC
TRBD1 . TRBJ1-1 TRBV14 16 CASSRTNVGGAFEAFF TGTGCCAGCAGCCGGACTAACGTAGGGGGCGCTTTTGAAGCTTTCTTT
TRBD1 . TRBJ2-7 TRBV9 14 CASSPTGGRYEQYF TGTGCCAGCAGCCCCACAGGGGGCAGGTACGAGCAGTACTTC
TRBD1 . TRBJ2-1 TRBV18 14 CASSPETGYNEQFF TGTGCCAGCTCACCGGAGACAGGGTACAATGAGCAGTTCTTC